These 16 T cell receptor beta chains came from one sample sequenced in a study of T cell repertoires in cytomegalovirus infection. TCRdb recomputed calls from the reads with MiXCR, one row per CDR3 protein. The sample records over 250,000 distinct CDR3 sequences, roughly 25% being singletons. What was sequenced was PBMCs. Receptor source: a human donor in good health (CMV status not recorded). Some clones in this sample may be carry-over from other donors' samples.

CDR3 nucleotide sequence: TGTGCCAGCAGCACAGGGGAGATTGAGCAGTTCTTC. Translated, it gives CASSTGEIEQFF. The chain couples TRBV12-3 or TRBV12-4 to TRBJ2-1; the match to TRBD1 covers 7 bases. This CDR3 contains 12 residues. Trimming took 6 bases from V and 9 from J; bases not matched to a gene: 5.

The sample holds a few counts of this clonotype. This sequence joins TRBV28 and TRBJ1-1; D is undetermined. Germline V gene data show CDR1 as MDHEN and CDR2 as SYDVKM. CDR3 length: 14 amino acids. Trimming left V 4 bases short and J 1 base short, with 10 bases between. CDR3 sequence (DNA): TGTGCCAGCAGTTCCCCTCCATCGAACACTGAAGCTTTCTTT. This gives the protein CASSSPPSNTEAFF.

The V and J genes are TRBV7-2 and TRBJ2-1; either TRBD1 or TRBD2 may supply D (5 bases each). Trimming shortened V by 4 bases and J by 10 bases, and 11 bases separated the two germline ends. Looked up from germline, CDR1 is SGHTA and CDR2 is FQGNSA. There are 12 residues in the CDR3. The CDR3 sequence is CASSSGTGEQFF. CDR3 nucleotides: TGTGCCAGCAGCTCGGGGACCGGGGAGCAGTTCTTC.

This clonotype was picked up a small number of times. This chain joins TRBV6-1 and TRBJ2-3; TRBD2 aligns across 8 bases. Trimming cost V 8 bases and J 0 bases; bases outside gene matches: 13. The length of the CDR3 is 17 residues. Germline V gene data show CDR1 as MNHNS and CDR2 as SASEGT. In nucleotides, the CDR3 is TGTGCCAGCGCCCTCGGGGGGGCCTATATTAGCACAGATACGCAGTATTTT. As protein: CASALGGAYISTDTQYF.

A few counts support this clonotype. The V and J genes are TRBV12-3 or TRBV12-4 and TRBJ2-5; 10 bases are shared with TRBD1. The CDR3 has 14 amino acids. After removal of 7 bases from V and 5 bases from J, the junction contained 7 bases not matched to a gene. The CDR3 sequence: CASTSTGGRETQYF. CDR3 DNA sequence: TGTGCCAGCACCTCGACAGGGGGCCGCGAGACCCAGTACTTC.

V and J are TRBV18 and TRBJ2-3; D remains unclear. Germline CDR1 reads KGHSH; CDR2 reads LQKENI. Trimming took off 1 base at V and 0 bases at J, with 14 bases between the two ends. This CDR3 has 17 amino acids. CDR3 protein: CASSPLFRIPSTDTQYF. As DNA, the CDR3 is TGTGCCAGCTCACCACTATTCAGAATACCTAGCACAGATACGCAGTATTTT.

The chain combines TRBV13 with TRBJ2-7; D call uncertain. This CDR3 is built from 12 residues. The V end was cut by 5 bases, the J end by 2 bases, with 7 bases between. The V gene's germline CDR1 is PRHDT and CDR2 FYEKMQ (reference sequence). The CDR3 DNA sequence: TGTGCCAGCAGCGAGGCCCCCTACGAGCAGTACTTC. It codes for CASSEAPYEQYF. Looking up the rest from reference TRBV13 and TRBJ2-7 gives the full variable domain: AAGVIQSPRHLIKEKRETATLKCYPIPRHDTVYWYQQGPGQDPQFLISFYEKMQSDKGSIPDRFSAQQFSDYHSELNMSSLELGDSALYFCASSEAPYEQYFGPGTRLTVT.

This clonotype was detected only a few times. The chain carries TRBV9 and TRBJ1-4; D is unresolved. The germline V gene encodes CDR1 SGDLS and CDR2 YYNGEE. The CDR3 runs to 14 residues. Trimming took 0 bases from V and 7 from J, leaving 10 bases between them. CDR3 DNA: TGTGCCAGCAGCGTAGGAGTTTCTGGTGAAAAACTGTTTTTT. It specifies CASSVGVSGEKLFF.

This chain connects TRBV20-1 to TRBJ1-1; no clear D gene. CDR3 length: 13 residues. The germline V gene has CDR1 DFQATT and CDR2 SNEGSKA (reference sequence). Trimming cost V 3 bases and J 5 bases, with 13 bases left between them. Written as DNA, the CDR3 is TGCAGTGCTAGTCAGCCAGTAAGGACTGAAGCTTTCTTT. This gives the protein CSASQPVRTEAFF.

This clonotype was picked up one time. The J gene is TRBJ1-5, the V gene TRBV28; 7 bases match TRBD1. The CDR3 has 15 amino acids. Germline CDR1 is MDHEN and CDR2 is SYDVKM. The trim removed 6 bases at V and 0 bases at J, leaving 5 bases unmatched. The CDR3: CASSGQVYSNQPQHF. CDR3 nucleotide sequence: TGTGCCAGCAGCGGACAGGTGTATAGCAATCAGCCCCAGCATTTT.

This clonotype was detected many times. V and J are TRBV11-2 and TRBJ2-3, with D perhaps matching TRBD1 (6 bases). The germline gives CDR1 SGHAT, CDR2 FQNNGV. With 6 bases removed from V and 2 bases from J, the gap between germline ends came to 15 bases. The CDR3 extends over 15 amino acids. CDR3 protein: CASSQQGSSTDTQYF. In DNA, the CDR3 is TGTGCCAGCAGTCAACAGGGTTCCTCCACAGATACGCAGTATTTT.

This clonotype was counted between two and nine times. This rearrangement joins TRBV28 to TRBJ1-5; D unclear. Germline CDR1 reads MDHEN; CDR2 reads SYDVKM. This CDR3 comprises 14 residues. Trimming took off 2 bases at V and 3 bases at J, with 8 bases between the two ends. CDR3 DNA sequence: TGTGCCAGCAGTTTAGCGGGTTTCAATCAGCCCCAGCATTTT. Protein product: CASSLAGFNQPQHF.

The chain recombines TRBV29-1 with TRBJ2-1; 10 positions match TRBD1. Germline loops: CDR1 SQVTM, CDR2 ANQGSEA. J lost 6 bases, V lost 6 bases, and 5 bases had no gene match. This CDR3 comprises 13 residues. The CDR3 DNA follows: TGCAGCGTGGGCAGGACAGGGGGCAATGAGCAGTTCTTC. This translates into CSVGRTGGNEQFF.

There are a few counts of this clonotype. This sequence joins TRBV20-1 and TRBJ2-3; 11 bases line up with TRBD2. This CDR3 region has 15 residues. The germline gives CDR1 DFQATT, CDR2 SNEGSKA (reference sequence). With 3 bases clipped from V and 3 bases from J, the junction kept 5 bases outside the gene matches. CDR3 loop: CSASPTSGRTDTQYF. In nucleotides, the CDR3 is TGCAGTGCTAGCCCCACTAGCGGGAGAACAGATACGCAGTATTTT.

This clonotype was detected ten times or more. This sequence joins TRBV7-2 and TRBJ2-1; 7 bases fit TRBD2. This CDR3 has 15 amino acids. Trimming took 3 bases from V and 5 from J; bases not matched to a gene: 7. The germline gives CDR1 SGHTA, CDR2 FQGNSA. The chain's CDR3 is CASSLLRGSNNEQFF. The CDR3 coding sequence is TGTGCCAGCAGCTTGTTGCGGGGGTCTAACAATGAGCAGTTCTTC. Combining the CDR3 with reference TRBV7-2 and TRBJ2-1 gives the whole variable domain GAGVSQSPSNKVTEKGKDVELRCDPISGHTALYWYRQSLGQGLEFLIYFQGNSAPDKSGLPSDRFSAERTGGSVSTLTIQRTQQEDSAVYLCASSLLRGSNNEQFFGPGTRLTVL.

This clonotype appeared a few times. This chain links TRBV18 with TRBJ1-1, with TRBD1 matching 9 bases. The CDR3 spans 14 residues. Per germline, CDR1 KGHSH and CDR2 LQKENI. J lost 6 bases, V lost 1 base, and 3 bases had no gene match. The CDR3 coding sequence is TGTGCCAGCTCACCACGGGACAGGGCTTCTGAAGCTTTCTTT. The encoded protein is CASSPRDRASEAFF. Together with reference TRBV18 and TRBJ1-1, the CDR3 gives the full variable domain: NAGVMQNPRHLVRRRGQEARLRCSPMKGHSHVYWYRQLPEEGLKFMVYLQKENIIDESGMPKERFSAEFPKEGPSILRIQQVVRGDSAAYFCASSPRDRASEAFFGQGTRLTVV.